This T cell receptor (beta chain) originates from a study of blood T cell repertoires in COVID-19. Trimming took off 4 bases at V and 0 bases at J, with 13 bases between the two ends. CDR3 length: 16 amino acids. Germline V gene lookup returns CDR1 MNHEY and CDR2 SVGAGI. Data came from immunoSEQ multiplex PCR; TCRdb stores just in-frame clones and leaves some out. The repertoire has 250,000 to 300,000 clones, under 95% of them found once; the top ten carry roughly 2.1%. The sequencing input was PBMCs or T cells enriched from blood (not recorded which). The TCR originated in a woman in her thirties or forties with acute COVID-19. The chain links TRBV6-5 to TRBJ1-5; D is perhaps TRBD1 (6 bases). CDR3 residues: CASSSGERGSNQPQHF. CDR3 DNA sequence: TGTGCCAGCAGTTCAGGGGAGCGGGGTAGCAATCAGCCCCAGCATTTT.